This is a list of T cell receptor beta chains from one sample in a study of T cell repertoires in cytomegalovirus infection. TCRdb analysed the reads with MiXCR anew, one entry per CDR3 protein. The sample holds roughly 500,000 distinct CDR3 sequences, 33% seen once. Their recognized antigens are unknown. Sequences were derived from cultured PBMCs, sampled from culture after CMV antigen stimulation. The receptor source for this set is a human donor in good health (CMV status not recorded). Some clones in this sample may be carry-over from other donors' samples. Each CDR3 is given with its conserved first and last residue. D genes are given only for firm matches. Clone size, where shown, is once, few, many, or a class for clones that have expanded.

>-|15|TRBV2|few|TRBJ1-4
CASSERRGPDEKLFF
TGTGCCAGCAGTGAAAGAAGGGGCCCGGACGAAAAACTGTTTTTT
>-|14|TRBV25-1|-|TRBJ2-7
CASSEQESSYEQYF
TGTGCCAGCAGTGAACAGGAAAGCTCCTACGAGCAGTACTTC
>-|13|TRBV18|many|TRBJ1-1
CASSEKANTEAFF
TGTGCCAGCTCAGAAAAAGCGAACACTGAAGCTTTCTTT
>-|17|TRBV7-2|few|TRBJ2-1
CASSNQAGLGPYNEQFF
TGTGCCAGCAGCAACCAAGCTGGCCTCGGCCCCTACAATGAGCAGTTCTTC
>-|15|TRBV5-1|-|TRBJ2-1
CASSLDIPWGNEQFF
TGCGCCAGCAGCTTGGATATCCCTTGGGGCAATGAGCAGTTCTTC
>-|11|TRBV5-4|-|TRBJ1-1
CASRGEESSFF
TGTGCCAGCAGAGGGGAGGAGTCGTCTTTCTTT
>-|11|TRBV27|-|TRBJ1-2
CASRSRSGYTF
TGTGCCAGCCGCTCGCGCAGCGGCTACACCTTC
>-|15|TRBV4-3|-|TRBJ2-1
CASSQEAQGGYEQFF
TGCGCCAGCAGCCAAGAGGCTCAGGGAGGATATGAGCAGTTCTTC
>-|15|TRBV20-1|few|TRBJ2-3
CSASPRGGPTDTQYF
TGCAGTGCTAGTCCCAGGGGGGGGCCCACAGATACGCAGTATTTT
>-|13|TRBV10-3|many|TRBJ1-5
CAISTRSNQPQHF
TGTGCCATCAGTACACGGAGCAATCAGCCCCAGCATTTT
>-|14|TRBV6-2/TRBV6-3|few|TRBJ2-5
CASSYNGFQETQYF
TGTGCCAGCAGTTATAACGGATTCCAAGAGACCCAGTACTTC
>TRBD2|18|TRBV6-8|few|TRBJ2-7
CASGSSGRPRAQFYEQYF
TGTGCCAGCGGAAGTAGCGGGAGGCCCCGCGCGCAATTCTACGAGCAGTACTTC
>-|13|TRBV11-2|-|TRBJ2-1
CASSLEGGREQFF
TGTGCCAGCAGCCTCGAGGGGGGCCGAGAGCAGTTCTTC
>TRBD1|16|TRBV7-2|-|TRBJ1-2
CASSLGGTGILYGYTF
TGTGCCAGCAGCTTAGGCGGGACAGGGATCCTCTATGGCTACACCTTC
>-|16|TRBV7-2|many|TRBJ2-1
CASRPYSGSSYNEQFF
TGTGCCAGCAGACCCTACTCCGGGAGCTCCTACAATGAGCAGTTCTTC
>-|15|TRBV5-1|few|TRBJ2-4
CASSLEPGSVNIQYF
TGCGCCAGCAGCTTGGAGCCGGGATCCGTAAACATTCAGTACTTC
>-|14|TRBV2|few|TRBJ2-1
CASRDMSGSNEQFF
TGTGCCAGCAGGGACATGAGCGGATCCAATGAGCAGTTCTTC
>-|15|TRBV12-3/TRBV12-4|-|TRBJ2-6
CASSRVGSGANVLTF
TGTGCCAGCAGTCGGGTGGGCTCTGGGGCCAACGTCCTGACTTTC
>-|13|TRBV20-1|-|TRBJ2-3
CSARKGSPDTQYF
TGCAGTGCTAGAAAAGGGTCCCCAGATACGCAGTATTTT
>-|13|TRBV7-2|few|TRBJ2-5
CASSLLQQETQYF
TGTGCCAGCAGCTTATTACAGCAAGAGACCCAGTACTTC
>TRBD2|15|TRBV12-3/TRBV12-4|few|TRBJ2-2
CASITAGGNTGELFF
TGTGCCAGCATTACTGCGGGAGGGAACACCGGGGAGCTGTTTTTT
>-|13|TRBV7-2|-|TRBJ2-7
CASSIHGSYEQYF
TGTGCCAGCAGCATACACGGGAGCTACGAGCAGTACTTC
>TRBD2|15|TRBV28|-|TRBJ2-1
CASSSAGTKYNEQFF
TGTGCCAGCAGTTCAGCCGGGACTAAATACAATGAGCAGTTCTTC
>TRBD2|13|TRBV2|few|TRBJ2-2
CASRTSGVGELFF
TGTGCCAGCAGAACTAGCGGGGTCGGGGAGCTGTTTTTT
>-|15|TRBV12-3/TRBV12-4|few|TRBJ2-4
CASSLAGVTKNIQYF
TGTGCCAGCAGTTTAGCGGGGGTTACCAAAAACATTCAGTACTTC
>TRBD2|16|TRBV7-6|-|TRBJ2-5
CASSLNGGGSGETQYF
TGTGCCAGCAGCTTAAACGGGGGGGGCAGTGGCGAGACCCAGTACTTC
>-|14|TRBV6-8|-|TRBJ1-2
CASSYSGGVYGYTF
TGTGCCAGCAGTTACTCGGGTGGCGTCTATGGCTACACCTTC
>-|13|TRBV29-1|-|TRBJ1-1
CSVIMDSNTEAFF
TGCAGCGTGATTATGGACAGCAACACTGAAGCTTTCTTT
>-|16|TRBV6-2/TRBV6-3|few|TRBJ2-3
CASTKIPTSSTDTQYF
TGTGCCAGCACCAAAATCCCGACCTCTAGCACAGATACGCAGTATTTT
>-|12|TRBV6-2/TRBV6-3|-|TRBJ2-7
CASSYAGFEQYF
TGTGCCAGCAGTTATGCAGGGTTCGAGCAGTACTTC
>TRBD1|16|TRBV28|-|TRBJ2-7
CASSRDRGPQFYEQYF
TGTGCCAGCAGCAGAGACAGGGGGCCTCAGTTCTACGAGCAGTACTTC
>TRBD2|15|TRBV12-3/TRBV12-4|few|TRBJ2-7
CASSFETSDSYEQYF
TGTGCCAGCAGTTTTGAGACTAGCGACAGCTACGAGCAGTACTTC
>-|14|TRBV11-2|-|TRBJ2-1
CAIQGESSYNEQFF
TGTGCCATCCAGGGCGAGAGCTCCTACAATGAGCAGTTCTTC
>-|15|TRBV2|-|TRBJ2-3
CASSEGGFSTDTQYF
TGTGCCAGCAGTGAAGGCGGATTTAGCACAGATACGCAGTATTTT
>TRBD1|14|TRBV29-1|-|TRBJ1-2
CTVEGTEDFYGYTF
TGCACCGTTGAAGGGACAGAAGACTTCTATGGCTACACCTTC
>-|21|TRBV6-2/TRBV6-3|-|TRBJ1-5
CASSHDRQAPNPLYSNQPQHF
TGTGCCAGCAGTCACGACCGACAGGCACCAAACCCCCTATATAGCAATCAGCCCCAGCATTTT
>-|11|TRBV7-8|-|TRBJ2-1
CASSSDSEQFF
TGTGCCAGCAGCTCCGACTCTGAGCAGTTCTTC
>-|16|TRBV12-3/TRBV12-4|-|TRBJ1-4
CASSFGGATTNEKLFF
TGTGCCAGCAGTTTCGGCGGGGCCACAACTAATGAAAAACTGTTTTTT